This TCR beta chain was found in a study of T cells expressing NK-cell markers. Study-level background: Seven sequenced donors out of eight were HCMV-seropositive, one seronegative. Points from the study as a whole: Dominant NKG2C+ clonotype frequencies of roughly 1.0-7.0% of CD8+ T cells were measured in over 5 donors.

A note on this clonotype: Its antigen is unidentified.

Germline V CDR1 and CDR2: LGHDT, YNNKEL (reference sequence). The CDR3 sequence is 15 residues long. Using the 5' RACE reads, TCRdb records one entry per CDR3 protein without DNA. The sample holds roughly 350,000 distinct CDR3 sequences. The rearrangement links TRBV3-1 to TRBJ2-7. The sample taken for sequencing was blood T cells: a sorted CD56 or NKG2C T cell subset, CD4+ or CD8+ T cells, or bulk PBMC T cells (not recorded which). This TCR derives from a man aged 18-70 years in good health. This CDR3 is CASSQSDEIRYEQYF.